Below are 3 T cell receptor beta chains sequenced from a single sample in a study of T cell responses to AZD1222 COVID-19 vaccine. The protocol was immunoSEQ multiplex PCR, while the TCRdb copy is restricted to in-frame clones and leaves out a portion. The data contain approximately 150,000 clones, approximately 93% of them seen just once; the ten biggest clones take up 0.7% to 1%. Specimen: peripheral blood, collected on day 0 of MenACWY control vaccination. All receptors derive from an adult in good health.

This clone was recorded only once. This chain links TRBV15 with TRBJ1-2; D is possibly TRBD1 (5 bases). Trimming left V 3 bases short and J 5 bases short, with 13 bases between. The germline CDR1 and CDR2 sequences are LNHNV and YYDKDF (reference sequence). CDR3 length: 14 amino acids. The CDR3 sequence: CATSRGQDAYGYTF. The CDR3 coding sequence is TGTGCCACCAGCAGGGGGCAGGATGCTTATGGCTACACCTTC.

This sequence joins TRBV18 and TRBJ1-1; D unclear. Germline CDR1 reads KGHSH; CDR2 reads LQKENI. V gave up 1 base and J gave up 1 base, with 16 bases separating them. The CDR3 has 17 amino acids. The CDR3 DNA sequence: TGTGCCAGCTCACCACTCGACTGGGGTTGGGGGAACACTGAAGCTTTCTTT. It codes for CASSPLDWGWGNTEAFF.

The rearrangement links TRBV11-3 to TRBJ1-4; 7 bases are a match to TRBD1. Germline trimming cut 5 bases from V and 7 bases from J; bases unmatched to any gene: 4. CDR3 size: 13 residues. CDR1 SGHNT and CDR2 YENEEA come from the germline V gene. CDR3: CASSPGGGEKLFF. The CDR3 DNA reads TGTGCCAGCAGCCCAGGGGGGGGTGAAAAACTGTTTTTT.